Listed below are T cell receptor beta chains from one sample, sequenced in a study of blood T cell repertoires in COVID-19. Assay used: immunoSEQ multiplex PCR; TCRdb lists only in-frame clones, some missing. The sample records 150,000 or so clones, roughly nine tenths being singletons. Sequencing input: peripheral blood. The receptors shown here come from a man in his forties or fifties with acute or convalescent COVID-19. Both conserved end residues are part of each CDR3. The order of the fields is clone size, V gene, D gene, J gene, CDR3 DNA, CDR3 protein. D genes are given only for firm matches. Clone size is given for some rows only: seen once, a few or many times, or a class if the clone is expanded.

>NA|TRBV27|TRBD2|TRBJ2-5
TGTGCCAGCAGTTTCTTGCTAGCGGGAGGCCAAGAGACCCAGTACTTC
CASSFLLAGGQETQYF
>NA|TRBV6-1|TRBD1|TRBJ2-5
TGTGCCAGCAGTGAAGCGTCAGACAGGGCATTAGTGATGGGAGAGACCCAGTACTTC
CASSEASDRALVMGETQYF
>NA|TRBV19|TRBD1|TRBJ2-6
TGTGCCAGTAGTATCGGGACAGCCGCCTCTGGGGCCAACGTCCTGACTTTC
CASSIGTAASGANVLTF
>once|TRBV6-5|NA|TRBJ1-1
TGTGCCAGCAGTCCACTGGGTAGGAGGATGGGAGCTTTCTTT
CASSPLGRRMGAFF
>NA|TRBV19|NA|TRBJ1-4
TGTGCCAGTAGGCCGGGGGTAACTAATGAAAAACTGTTTTTT
CASRPGVTNEKLFF
>once|TRBV29-1|NA|TRBJ1-2
TGCAGCGTTGAAGGCAGATACGGCTACACCTTC
CSVEGRYGYTF
>NA|TRBV27|NA|TRBJ2-5
TGTGCCAGCAGTTTATGGGGCGGGACCCCCCGGGAGACCCAGTACTTC
CASSLWGGTPRETQYF
>NA|TRBV5-6|NA|TRBJ1-1
TGTGCCAGCAGCTTAGACAGACAGCCGAACACTGAAGCTTTCTTT
CASSLDRQPNTEAFF
>NA|TRBV27|NA|TRBJ2-6
TGTGCCAGCAGCGATATTACGCAGGGGTCTGGGGCCAACGTCCTGACTTTC
CASSDITQGSGANVLTF
>NA|TRBV7-9|TRBD2|TRBJ2-3
TGTGCCAGCAGCCCATTGGGACTAAATACAGATACGCAGTATTTT
CASSPLGLNTDTQYF
>NA|TRBV6-5|NA|TRBJ1-3
TGTGCCAGCAGTTACTCGCTGAGGCACTCTGGAAACACCATATATTTT
CASSYSLRHSGNTIYF
>once|TRBV5-5|TRBD1|TRBJ2-3
TGTGCCAGCAGCTTGGTGGGGACAGGGTACACAGATACGCAGTATTTT
CASSLVGTGYTDTQYF
>NA|TRBV2|NA|TRBJ1-2
TGTGCCAGCATTGCTCTCCGGACAGCGCTCTATGGCTACACCTTC
CASIALRTALYGYTF
>NA|TRBV5-1|NA|TRBJ2-1
TGCGCCAGCAGCTTGCCAAGCCAATTCGACAGTTCCTACAATGAGCAGTTCTTC
CASSLPSQFDSSYNEQFF
>NA|TRBV18|TRBD1|TRBJ1-6
TGTGCCAGCTCACCGCTGACAGGGGAGCGGTCACCCCTCCACTTT
CASSPLTGERSPLHF
>NA|TRBV5-1|NA|TRBJ2-3
TGCGCCAGCAGCTTGGTGGCGGGGAATACGCAGTATTTT
CASSLVAGNTQYF
>NA|TRBV24-1|NA|TRBJ1-5
TGTGCCACCAGTGTTTCAGGCCATGAGCCCCAGCATTTT
CATSVSGHEPQHF
>few|TRBV18|NA|TRBJ2-1
TGTGCCAGCTCACCCCTTCCGACAGGACACTACAATGAGCAGTTCTTC
CASSPLPTGHYNEQFF
>NA|TRBV5-4|TRBD1|TRBJ2-6
TGTGCCAGCAGTCATATACAGGGGGCCCACTCTGGGGCCAACGTCCTGACTTTC
CASSHIQGAHSGANVLTF
>NA|TRBV6-2/TRBV6-3|NA|TRBJ1-1
TGTGCCAGCAGTTACACCGGCGGTCAGAACACTGAAGCTTTCTTT
CASSYTGGQNTEAFF
>few|TRBV28|NA|TRBJ1-6
TGTGCCAGCAGTTTAACCCCTCCAGGGTTTAATTCACCCCTCCACTTT
CASSLTPPGFNSPLHF
>NA|TRBV14|TRBD1|TRBJ2-2
TGTGCCAGCAGCCTCCGACAGGGGGCCGGCACCGGGGAGCTGTTTTTT
CASSLRQGAGTGELFF
>NA|TRBV7-2|TRBD1|TRBJ1-2
TGTGCCAGCAGCTCCAGTCCAGGGGGCGGAAAGTATGGCTACACCTTC
CASSSSPGGGKYGYTF
>once|TRBV19|TRBD1|TRBJ2-2
TGTGCCAGTAGTGGCGGACAGGGAAGGACCGGGGAGCTGTTTTTT
CASSGGQGRTGELFF
>NA|TRBV7-9|TRBD1|TRBJ2-7
TGTGCCAGCAGCTTGGGCCGGGACAGCTCCTACGAGCAGTACTTC
CASSLGRDSSYEQYF
>NA|TRBV10-3|TRBD1|TRBJ2-1
TGTGCCATCAGTGGGGGGACAGGGGATGAGCAGTTCTTC
CAISGGTGDEQFF
>NA|TRBV30|TRBD1|TRBJ2-2
TGTGCCTGGAGTGGGGACAGGGGCCTCACCGGGGAGCTGTTTTTT
CAWSGDRGLTGELFF
>NA|TRBV6-5|NA|TRBJ1-1
TGTGCCAGCGGAGGGTGGTCTAACATTGAAGCTTTCTTT
CASGGWSNIEAFF
>NA|TRBV19|TRBD2|TRBJ2-4
TGTGCCACCGAGACTGGGACTAGTCGTTGGGGCAAAAACATTCAGTACTTC
CATETGTSRWGKNIQYF
>NA|TRBV30|NA|TRBJ2-3
TGTGCCTGGGCGCGCGGCGGGGAGGCAGATACGCAGTATTTT
CAWARGGEADTQYF
>NA|TRBV11-2|NA|TRBJ1-5
TGTGCCAGCAGCTTAGGAGGGAGCAAAGGGGGAAATCAGCCCCAGCATTTT
CASSLGGSKGGNQPQHF
>NA|TRBV5-1|TRBD1|TRBJ2-7
TGCGCCAGCAGCTATGGACAGGGGTCATCCTACGAGCAGTACTTC
CASSYGQGSSYEQYF
>NA|TRBV2|TRBD1|TRBJ2-6
TGTGCCAGCAATGCGGACAGGGCTGGGGCCAACGTCCTGACTTTC
CASNADRAGANVLTF
>NA|TRBV4-1|NA|TRBJ1-2
TGCGCCAGCAGCCAGGTCGGGGGAGGTCAGGACTATGGCTACACCTTC
CASSQVGGGQDYGYTF
>NA|TRBV10-2|NA|TRBJ1-1
TGCGCCAGTACAGGGTGGTCGGACACTGAAGCTTTCTTT
CASTGWSDTEAFF
>few|TRBV27|TRBD2|TRBJ2-7
TGTGCCAGCAGTTTCCTGAAGTCCAGCCTAGCGGGCCGGGATTTCTACGAGCAGTACTTC
CASSFLKSSLAGRDFYEQYF
>NA|TRBV19|NA|TRBJ2-5
TGTGCCAGTAGGGAGAGAGAGACCCAGTACTTC
CASRERETQYF
>NA|TRBV11-2|NA|TRBJ1-5
TGTGCCAGCAGCCCAGGGGTTTATAGCAATCAGCCCCAGCATTTT
CASSPGVYSNQPQHF
>NA|TRBV7-3|NA|TRBJ1-1
TGTGCCAGCAGCTTATCTGAGGGAACTGAAGCTTTCTTT
CASSLSEGTEAFF
>NA|TRBV5-1|TRBD1|TRBJ1-5
TGCGCCAGCAGTCAGGGGGGACTCGGTCAGCCCCAGCATTTT
CASSQGGLGQPQHF
>NA|TRBV7-2|NA|TRBJ2-5
TGTGCCAGCACCGTGGGGCTGGGCCTCCAAGAGACCCAGTACTTC
CASTVGLGLQETQYF
>NA|TRBV5-1|NA|TRBJ2-1
TGCGCCAGCAGCACCGGGACACCCTACAATGAGCAGTTCTTC
CASSTGTPYNEQFF
>NA|TRBV28|TRBD2|TRBJ2-3
TGTGCCAGCAGTTTCCCCACTAGCGGGACAGATACGCAGTATTTT
CASSFPTSGTDTQYF
>NA|TRBV28|TRBD1|TRBJ2-1
TGTGCCACTGGCCCGGGGACAGGGGATTATGAGCAGTTCTTC
CATGPGTGDYEQFF
>NA|TRBV4-2|NA|TRBJ1-1
TGTGCCAGCAGCCAACATACCGGGGGGAACACTGAAGCTTTCTTT
CASSQHTGGNTEAFF
>NA|TRBV11-2|NA|TRBJ2-7
TGTGCCAGCAGCTCACAGGGTTCCGGAAGTGTCTACGAGCAGTACTTC
CASSSQGSGSVYEQYF
>once|TRBV19|NA|TRBJ2-7
TGTGCCAGTAGTATCAGCCGTCCAGGATACGAGCAGTACTTC
CASSISRPGYEQYF